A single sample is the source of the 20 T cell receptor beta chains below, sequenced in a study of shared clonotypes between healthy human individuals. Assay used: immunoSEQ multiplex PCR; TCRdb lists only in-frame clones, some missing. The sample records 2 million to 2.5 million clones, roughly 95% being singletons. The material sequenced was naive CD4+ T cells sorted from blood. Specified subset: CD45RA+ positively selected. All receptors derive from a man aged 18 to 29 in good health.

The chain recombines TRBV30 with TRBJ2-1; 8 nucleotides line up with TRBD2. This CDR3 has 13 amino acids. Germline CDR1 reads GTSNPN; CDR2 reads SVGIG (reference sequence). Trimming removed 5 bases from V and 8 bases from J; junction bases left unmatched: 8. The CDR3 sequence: CAWGAGARDEQFF. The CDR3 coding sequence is TGTGCCTGGGGAGCGGGAGCCCGGGATGAGCAGTTCTTC.

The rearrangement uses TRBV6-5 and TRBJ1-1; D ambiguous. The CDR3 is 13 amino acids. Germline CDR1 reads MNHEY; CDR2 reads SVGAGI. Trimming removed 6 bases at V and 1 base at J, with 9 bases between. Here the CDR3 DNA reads TGTGCCAGCAGCGCGCGGGAGAACACTGAAGCTTTCTTT. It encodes CASSARENTEAFF.

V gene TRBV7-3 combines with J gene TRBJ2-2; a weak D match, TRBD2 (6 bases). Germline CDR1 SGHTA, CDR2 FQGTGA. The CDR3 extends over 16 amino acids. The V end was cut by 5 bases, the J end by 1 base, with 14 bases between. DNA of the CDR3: TGTGCCAGCAGCCCCCTAGTCGGGGGGAACACCGGGGAGCTGTTTTTT. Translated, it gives CASSPLVGGNTGELFF.

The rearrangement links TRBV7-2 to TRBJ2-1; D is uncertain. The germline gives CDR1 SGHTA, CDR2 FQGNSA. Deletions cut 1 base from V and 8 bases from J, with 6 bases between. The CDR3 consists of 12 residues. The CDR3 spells CASSLDWDEQFF. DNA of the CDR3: TGTGCCAGCAGCTTAGACTGGGATGAGCAGTTCTTC.

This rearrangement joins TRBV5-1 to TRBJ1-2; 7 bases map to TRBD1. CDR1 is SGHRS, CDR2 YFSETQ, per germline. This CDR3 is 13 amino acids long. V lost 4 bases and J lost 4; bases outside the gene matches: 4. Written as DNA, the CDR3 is TGCGCCAGCAGCCACGGACAGGTCTATGGCTACACCTTC. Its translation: CASSHGQVYGYTF.

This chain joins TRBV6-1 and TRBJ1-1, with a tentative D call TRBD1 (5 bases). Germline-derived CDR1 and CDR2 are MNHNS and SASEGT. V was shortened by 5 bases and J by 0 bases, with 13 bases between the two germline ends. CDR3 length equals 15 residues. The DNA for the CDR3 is TGTGCCAGCAGTTGGGGAGGGGTGATGAACACTGAAGCTTTCTTT. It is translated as CASSWGGVMNTEAFF.

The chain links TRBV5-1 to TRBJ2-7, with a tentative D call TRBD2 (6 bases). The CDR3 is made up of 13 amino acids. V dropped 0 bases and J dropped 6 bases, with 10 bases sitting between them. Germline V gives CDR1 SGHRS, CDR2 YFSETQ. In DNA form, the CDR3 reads TGCGCCAGCAGCTTGGGCGGGGAAACCGAGCAGTACTTC. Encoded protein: CASSLGGETEQYF.

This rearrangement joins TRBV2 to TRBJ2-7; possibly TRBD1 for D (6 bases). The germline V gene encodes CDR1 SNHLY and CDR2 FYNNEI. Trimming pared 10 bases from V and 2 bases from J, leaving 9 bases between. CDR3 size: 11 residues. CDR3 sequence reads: CATSGAYEQYF. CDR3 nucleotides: TGTGCCACCTCAGGGGCCTACGAGCAGTACTTC.

CDR3 DNA sequence: TGCGCCAGCAGCCCCGGAACCTACCAAGAGACCCAGTACTTC. Protein product: CASSPGTYQETQYF. This chain connects TRBV5-1 to TRBJ2-5, with D unclear. Trimming shortened V by 4 bases and J by 0 bases, and 10 bases separated the two germline ends. Germline loops: CDR1 SGHRS, CDR2 YFSETQ. The CDR3 is made up of 14 amino acids.

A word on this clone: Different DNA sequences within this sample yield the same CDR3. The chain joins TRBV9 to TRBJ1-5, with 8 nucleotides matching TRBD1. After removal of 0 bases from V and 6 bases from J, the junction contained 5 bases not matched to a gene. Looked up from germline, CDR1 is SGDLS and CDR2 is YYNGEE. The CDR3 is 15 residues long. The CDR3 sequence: CASSVGQGAGQPQHF. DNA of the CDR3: TGTGCCAGCAGCGTAGGCCAGGGGGCTGGTCAGCCCCAGCATTTT.

The CDR3 DNA reads TGTGCCAGCAGTGGGGGTTCGCTCGGGGAGCTGTTTTTT. Translating gives CASSGGSLGELFF. The chain links TRBV28 to TRBJ2-2; D may match TRBD1 or TRBD2 (5 bases each). Per germline, CDR1 MDHEN and CDR2 SYDVKM. The V end was cut by 5 bases, the J end by 7 bases, with 11 bases between. There are 13 residues in the CDR3.

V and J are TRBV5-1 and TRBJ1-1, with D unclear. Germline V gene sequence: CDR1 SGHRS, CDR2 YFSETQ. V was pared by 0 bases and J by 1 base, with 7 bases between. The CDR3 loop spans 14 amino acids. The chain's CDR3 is CASSLAARNTEAFF. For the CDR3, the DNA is TGCGCCAGCAGCTTGGCGGCTAGGAACACTGAAGCTTTCTTT.

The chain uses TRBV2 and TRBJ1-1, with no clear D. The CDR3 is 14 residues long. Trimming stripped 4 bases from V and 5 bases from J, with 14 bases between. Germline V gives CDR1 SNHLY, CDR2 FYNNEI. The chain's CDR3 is CASSGEARRTEAFF. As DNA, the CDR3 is TGTGCCAGCAGTGGTGAGGCGAGACGGACTGAAGCTTTCTTT.

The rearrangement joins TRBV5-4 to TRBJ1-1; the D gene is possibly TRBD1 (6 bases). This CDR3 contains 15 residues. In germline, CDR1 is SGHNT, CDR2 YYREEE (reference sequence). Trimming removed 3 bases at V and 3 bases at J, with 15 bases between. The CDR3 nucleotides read TGTGCCAGCAGCTCCCAAGGGGGGGCAGACACTGAAGCTTTCTTT. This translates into CASSSQGGADTEAFF.

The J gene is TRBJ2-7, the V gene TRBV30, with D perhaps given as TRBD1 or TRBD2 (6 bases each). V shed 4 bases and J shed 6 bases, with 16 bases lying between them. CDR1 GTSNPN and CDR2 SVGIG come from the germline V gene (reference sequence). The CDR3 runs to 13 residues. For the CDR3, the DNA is TGTGCCTGGACTCGGGGGCCAGGGCTCGAGCAGTACTTC. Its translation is CAWTRGPGLEQYF. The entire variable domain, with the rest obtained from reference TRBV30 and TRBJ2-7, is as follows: SQTIHQWPATLVQPVGSPLSLECTVEGTSNPNLYWYRQAAGRGLQLLFYSVGIGQISSEVPQNLSASRPQDRQFILSSKKLLLSDSGFYLCAWTRGPGLEQYFGPGTRLTVT.

The CDR3 DNA reads as TGTGCCAGCAGCCCGACAGGGGGAGGCACTGAAGCTTTCTTT. Translating gives CASSPTGGGTEAFF. The chain has TRBV5-4 and TRBJ1-1; TRBD1 matches at 9 bases. CDR3 length: 14 residues. Germline CDR1 is SGHNT and CDR2 is YYREEE (reference sequence). Germline trimming cut 4 bases from V and 4 bases from J; bases unmatched to any gene: 5.

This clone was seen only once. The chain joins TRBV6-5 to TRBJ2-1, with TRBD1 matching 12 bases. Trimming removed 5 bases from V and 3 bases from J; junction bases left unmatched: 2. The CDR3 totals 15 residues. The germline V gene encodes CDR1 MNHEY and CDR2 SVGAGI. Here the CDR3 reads CASSGTGGNYNEQFF. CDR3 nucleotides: TGTGCCAGCAGTGGGACAGGGGGCAACTACAATGAGCAGTTCTTC.

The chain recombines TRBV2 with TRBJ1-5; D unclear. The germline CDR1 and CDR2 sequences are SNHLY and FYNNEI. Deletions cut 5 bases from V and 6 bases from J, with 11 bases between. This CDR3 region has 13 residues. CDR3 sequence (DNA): TGTGCCAGCAGTACTGAAGGGTTTCAGCCCCAGCATTTT. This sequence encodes CASSTEGFQPQHF. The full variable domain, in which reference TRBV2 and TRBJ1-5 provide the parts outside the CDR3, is EPEVTQTPSHQVTQMGQEVILRCVPISNHLYFYWYRQILGQKVEFLVSFYNNEISEKSEIFDDQFSVERPDGSNFTLKIRSTKLEDSAMYFCASSTEGFQPQHFGDGTRLSIL.

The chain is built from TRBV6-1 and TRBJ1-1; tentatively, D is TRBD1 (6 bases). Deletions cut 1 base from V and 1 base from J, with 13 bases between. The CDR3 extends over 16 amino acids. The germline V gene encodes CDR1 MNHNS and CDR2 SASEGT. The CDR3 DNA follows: TGTGCCAGCAGTGAAGGGGGGGGGCTCGGGAACACTGAAGCTTTCTTT. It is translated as CASSEGGGLGNTEAFF.

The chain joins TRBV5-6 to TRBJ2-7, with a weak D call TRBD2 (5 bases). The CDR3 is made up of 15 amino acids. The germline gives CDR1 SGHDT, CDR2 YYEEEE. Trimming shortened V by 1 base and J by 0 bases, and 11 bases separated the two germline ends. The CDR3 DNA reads TGTGCCAGCAGCTTGTTAGCGCATAGCTCCTACGAGCAGTACTTC. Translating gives CASSLLAHSSYEQYF.